A single T cell receptor (beta chain) is shown here with its context. Its antigen is as yet unknown. The length of the CDR3 is 14 residues. Germline values: CDR1 SGHRS, CDR2 YFSETQ. V lost 3 bases and J 7 bases, leaving 17 bases between the germline ends. The record originates from a study of cytomegalovirus exposure and HLA in healthy donors. Researchers ran the PCR with 60 Vbeta and 13 Jbeta primers. The data were produced by immunoSEQ multiplex PCR, yet TCRdb's version contains in-frame clones alone and is incomplete. Found here are approximately 110,000 clones, approximately 78% of them singletons; the top ten hold around 1%. General study results and limits: Using the classifier, cytomegalovirus status was reportedly diagnosed with high specificity and sensitivity. Within a later analysis, the majority of CMV-associated TCR beta chains appeared HLA-restricted. A later analysis showed TCR association rates differing by HLA locus, peaking at DRB1 and lowest at HLA-C.

Sequenced sample: PBMCs. The source of this sequence is a woman aged 30 to 39 in good health and CMV-seronegative. The chain has TRBV5-1 and TRBJ2-7; weak D call: TRBD2 (5 bases). The DNA for the CDR3 is TGCGCCAGCAGCTACGCCGGGAACATCCAAGAGCAGTACTTC. Amino acid sequence: CASSYAGNIQEQYF.